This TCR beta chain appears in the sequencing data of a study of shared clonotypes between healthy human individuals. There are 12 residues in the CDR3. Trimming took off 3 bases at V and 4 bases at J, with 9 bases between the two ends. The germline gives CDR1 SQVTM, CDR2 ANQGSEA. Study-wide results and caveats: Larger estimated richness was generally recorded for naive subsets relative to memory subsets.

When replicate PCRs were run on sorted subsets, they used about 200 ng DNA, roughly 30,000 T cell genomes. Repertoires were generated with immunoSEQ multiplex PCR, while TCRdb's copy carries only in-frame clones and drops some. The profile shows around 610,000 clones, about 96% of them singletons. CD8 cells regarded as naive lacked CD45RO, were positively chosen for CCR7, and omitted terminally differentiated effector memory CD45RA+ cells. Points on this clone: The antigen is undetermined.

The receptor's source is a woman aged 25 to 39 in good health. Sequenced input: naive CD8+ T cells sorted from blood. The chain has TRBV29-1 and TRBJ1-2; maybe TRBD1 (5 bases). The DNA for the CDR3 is TGCAGCGTTGACGGGGGAAGCTATGGCTACACCTTC. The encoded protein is CSVDGGSYGYTF. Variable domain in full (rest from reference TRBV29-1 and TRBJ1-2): SAVISQKPSRDICQRGTSLTIQCQVDSQVTMMFWYRQQPGQSLTLIATANQGSEATYESGFVIDKFPISRPNLTFSTLTVSNMSPEDSSIYLCSVDGGSYGYTFGSGTRLTVV.